This passage covers 10 T cell receptor beta chains from one sample sequenced in a study of breast tumors, draining lymph nodes, adjacent tissues. TCRdb redid the calling of the multiplex PCR reads with MiXCR, one entry per CDR3 protein. In the table there are around 140,000 distinct CDR3 sequences, about a fifth of which are singletons. Samples came from axillary lymph nodes draining the breast cancer. Sequencing used axillary lymph node tissue. The origin of the receptors is a female donor with breast cancer. Some clones in this sample may be carry-over from other donors' samples.

The rearrangement links TRBV11-3 to TRBJ2-1, with TRBD2 matching 12 bases. V shed 0 bases, J shed 2 bases, and the junction held 5 bases outside the gene matches. The CDR3 runs to 18 residues. Germline V gene lookup returns CDR1 SGHNT and CDR2 YENEEA. CDR3: CASSLDSTSGRPYNEQFF. In DNA, the CDR3 is TGTGCCAGCAGCTTAGATAGTACTAGCGGGAGGCCCTACAATGAGCAGTTCTTC.

This clonotype was detected once. A much larger clone lies one base from this, so it may be a read error. The CDR3 end shows no conserved phenylalanine or tryptophan, and so a read error is likely. The chain recombines TRBV4-2 with TRBJ2-2; D gene uncertain. This CDR3 region has 12 residues. The ends were cut back, 2 bases at V and 2 bases at J, with 0 bases in the middle. CDR1 is LGHNA, CDR2 YNFKEQ, per germline. For the CDR3, the DNA is TGTGCCAGCAGCCAAAACACCGGGGAGCTGTTTCTT. Translation gives CASSQNTGELFL.

A few counts support this clonotype. A much larger clone is a single base away; this may be a read error. J is TRBJ1-3 and V is TRBV4-2; D is perhaps TRBD1 (6 bases). Per germline, CDR1 LGHNA and CDR2 YNFKEQ. CDR3 size: 16 residues. For the CDR3, the DNA is TGTGCCAGCAGCTTGATACAGGGTTTGAATGGAAACGCCATATATTTT. Translated: CASSLIQGLNGNAIYF.

This clonotype came up many times. The genes are TRBV20-1 and TRBJ1-5; no firm D call. V was shortened by 0 bases and J by 2 bases, with 11 bases between the two germline ends. The CDR3 extends over 15 amino acids. Germline CDR1 reads DFQATT; CDR2 reads SNEGSKA (reference sequence). CDR3 coding DNA: TGCAGTGCTAGAGATTACGGACGGGGCAATCAGCCCCAGCATTTT. Translating gives CSARDYGRGNQPQHF.

The gene calls are TRBV7-2 and TRBJ2-6; D unclear. Germline V gene lookup returns CDR1 SGHTA and CDR2 FQGNSA. The ends were cut back, 3 bases at V and 2 bases at J, with 8 bases in the middle. This CDR3 spans 15 amino acids. The CDR3 here is CASSFYSPGANVLTF. Written as DNA, the CDR3 is TGTGCCAGCAGCTTCTACAGCCCTGGGGCCAACGTCCTGACTTTC.

The sample holds many counts of this clonotype. Here the CDR3 reads CASTGTEETQYF. Written as DNA, the CDR3 is TGTGCCAGCACCGGGACAGAAGAGACCCAGTACTTC. The chain recombines TRBV11-3 with TRBJ2-5; 7 nucleotides line up with TRBD1. V lost 7 bases and J lost 3; bases outside the gene matches: 2. The CDR3 totals 12 residues. Germline loops: CDR1 SGHNT, CDR2 YENEEA.

This clonotype was observed at least ten times. The rearrangement joins TRBV4-3 to TRBJ2-2, with TRBD2 identical over 7 bases. The trim removed 4 bases at V and 0 bases at J, leaving 8 bases unmatched. Germline V gene lookup returns CDR1 LGHNA and CDR2 YSLEER. The CDR3 runs to 17 residues. The CDR3 DNA is TGCGCCAGCAGCCGAGGAACCGGGACTACGAACACCGGGGAGCTGTTTTTT. This sequence encodes CASSRGTGTTNTGELFF.

This clonotype was observed at least ten times. The chain joins TRBV9 to TRBJ2-1; 7 bases are shared with TRBD2. Germline values: CDR1 SGDLS, CDR2 YYNGEE. V was pared by 3 bases and J by 1 base, with 4 bases of the junction left unmatched. The CDR3 is 15 amino acids. The CDR3 DNA sequence: TGTGCCAGCAGCGCCCAGCGGGGATCCTACAATGAGCAGTTCTTC. Encoded protein: CASSAQRGSYNEQFF.

There are many counts of this clonotype. This chain links TRBV5-1 with TRBJ2-3; 12 bases agree with TRBD2. Germline lookup yields CDR1 SGHRS and CDR2 YFSETQ. The CDR3 totals 16 residues. V shed 4 bases, J shed 2 bases, and the junction held 5 bases outside the gene matches. CDR3 bases: TGCGCCAGCAGCCGCCTAGCGGGAGGGCCCACAGATACGCAGTATTTT. The encoded protein is CASSRLAGGPTDTQYF.

A remark on this clonotype: This may be a read error: a much more frequent sequence differs by one nucleotide. The genes are TRBV19 and TRBJ2-1; no definite D call. This CDR3 has 13 residues. Germline CDR1 is LNHDA and CDR2 is SQIVND (reference sequence). In nucleotides, the CDR3 is TGTGCCGGTAGCATCCTCCCTGTGGTTCCGCAGTTCTTC. It specifies CAGSILPVVPQFF.